Presented here are 23 T cell receptor beta chains from one specimen sequenced in a study of blood T cell repertoires in COVID-19 (dated by TCRdb to the early 2020s). The protocol used for the library was the immunoSEQ multiplex PCR assay. TCRdb mirrors the immuneACCESS table, restricted to in-frame sequences. Some clones are absent from its copies; in checked studies, under half trace to an unresolved V gene, and the reason for the others is unknown. The sample contains some 200,000 clones, around 83% of them found a single time. About 10% of the sample is held by the ten biggest clonotypes. Sequenced material: peripheral blood. The source is a man in his fifties with active or convalescent COVID-19.

The CDR3 reads CASSSLAGGTDTQYF. The DNA of the CDR3 is TGTGCCAGCAGTTCCTTAGCGGGAGGAACAGATACGCAGTATTTT. The chain links TRBV6-5 to TRBJ2-3; 10 bases line up with TRBD2. After removal of 4 bases from V and 3 bases from J, the junction contained 4 bases not matched to a gene. CDR3 size: 15 residues. The germline V gene has CDR1 MNHEY and CDR2 SVGAGI.

The rearrangement links TRBV5-5 to TRBJ2-1, with TRBD2 identical over 12 bases. The CDR3 has 15 amino acids. Germline V gene sequence: CDR1 SGHKS, CDR2 YYEKEE (reference sequence). V dropped 4 bases and J dropped 4; count of bases not matched to a gene: 3. The CDR3 sequence is CASSPGLAGYNEQFF. The CDR3 coding sequence is TGTGCCAGCAGCCCCGGACTAGCGGGATACAATGAGCAGTTCTTC.

V gene TRBV28 combines with J gene TRBJ1-2, with a possible D match to TRBD1 (6 bases). The germline V gene encodes CDR1 MDHEN and CDR2 SYDVKM. This CDR3 comprises 13 residues. V lost 3 bases to trimming and J lost 8 bases, with 13 bases between them. CDR3 amino acids: CASSFQGRRGYTF. The CDR3, as DNA: TGTGCCAGCAGTTTTCAGGGGCGTAGAGGCTACACCTTC.

For the CDR3, the DNA is TGTGCCAGCAGTTCATTCTCCGGGACAGGGGGCATGGGGAACACCTTC. Encoded protein: CASSSFSGTGGMGNTF. The chain joins TRBV28 to TRBJ1-2; 12 nucleotides align to TRBD1. The V segment lost 4 bases and the J segment 12 bases; nucleotides outside the gene matches: 15. The CDR3 covers 16 residues. Looked up from germline, CDR1 is MDHEN and CDR2 is SYDVKM.

The chain combines TRBV27 with TRBJ2-5, with TRBD1 as a possible D gene (6 bases). The germline V and J ends were trimmed by 3 bases and 5 bases, with 13 bases remaining between them. Germline lookup yields CDR1 MNHEY and CDR2 SMNVEV (reference sequence). This CDR3 is built from 14 residues. CDR3 nucleotide sequence: TGTGCCAGCAGTTTGACAGGAGCAGCGGAGACCCAGTACTTC. It yields the protein CASSLTGAAETQYF.

V and J are TRBV9 and TRBJ1-1; maybe TRBD1 (6 bases). The CDR3 extends over 15 amino acids. CDR1 is SGDLS, CDR2 YYNGEE, per germline. The V gene lost 0 bases and the J gene lost 4 bases, with 13 bases spanning the gap. The CDR3 nucleotides are TGTGCCAGCAGCGTAGAGGCAGGGGAGGGCACTGAAGCTTTCTTT. The encoded protein is CASSVEAGEGTEAFF.

The CDR3 region has the DNA TGTGCCACCAGCCCATACATGAACACTGAAGCTTTCTTT. This sequence encodes CATSPYMNTEAFF. The rearrangement uses TRBV15 and TRBJ1-1; D not certain. V dropped 5 bases and J dropped 0 bases, with 7 bases sitting between them. In germline, CDR1 is LNHNV, CDR2 YYDKDF (reference sequence). This CDR3 is built from 13 residues. Complete variable domain (other parts from reference TRBV15 and TRBJ1-1): DAMVIQNPRYQVTQFGKPVTLSCSQTLNHNVMYWYQQKSSQAPKLLFHYYDKDFNNEADTPDNFQSRRPNTSFCFLDIRSPGLGDTAMYLCATSPYMNTEAFFGQGTRLTVV.

The chain is built from TRBV5-6 and TRBJ1-2, with 7 bases fitting TRBD1. CDR1 and CDR2 (germline): SGHDT, YYEEEE. Unmatched junction bases numbered 8, after V lost 5 bases and J lost 4 bases. CDR3 length: 14 amino acids. CDR3 nucleotides: TGTGCCAGCAGATGGGCAGGGGGAGGCTATGGCTACACCTTC. Translating it yields CASRWAGGGYGYTF.

The chain employs TRBV7-2 and TRBJ1-2, with D possibly TRBD1 on 5 matching bases. Germline lookup yields CDR1 SGHTA and CDR2 FQGNSA. V lost 0 bases, J lost 8 bases, and 13 bases lay in between. The CDR3 sequence is 14 residues long. The CDR3 region has the DNA TGTGCCAGCAGCTTAGCGTTTCAGGGCCAAGGCTACACCTTC. It yields the protein CASSLAFQGQGYTF.

This clone was detected only a few times. V gene TRBV2 combines with J gene TRBJ1-5; possible D gene TRBD1, 5 bases. The CDR3 totals 13 residues. V lost 4 bases, J lost 1 base, and 5 bases lay in between. Germline CDR1 SNHLY, CDR2 FYNNEI. DNA for the CDR3: TGTGCCAGCAGTGGACAGAGCAATCAGCCCCAGCATTTT. Residues: CASSGQSNQPQHF. The full variable domain, completed using reference TRBV2 and TRBJ1-5, is EPEVTQTPSHQVTQMGQEVILRCVPISNHLYFYWYRQILGQKVEFLVSFYNNEISEKSEIFDDQFSVERPDGSNFTLKIRSTKLEDSAMYFCASSGQSNQPQHFGDGTRLSIL.

V and J are TRBV7-2 and TRBJ2-4; 12 bases line up with TRBD1. Trimming took 3 bases from V and 7 from J; bases not matched to a gene: 7. The CDR3 extends over 16 amino acids. From germline, CDR1 is SGHTA and CDR2 FQGNSA. The CDR3 protein is CASSFPGQGAKNIQYF. The CDR3 bases are TGTGCCAGCAGCTTCCCGGGACAGGGGGCGAAGAACATTCAGTACTTC.

V usage is TRBV7-2 and J usage is TRBJ2-3; TRBD2 matches at 15 bases. J lost 1 base, V lost 5 bases, and 4 bases had no gene match. The germline CDR1 and CDR2 sequences are SGHTA and FQGNSA. CDR3 length: 17 residues. The CDR3 DNA is TGTGCCAGCAGCAGGACTAGCGGGGGGGCGGGCACAGATACGCAGTATTTT. The encoded protein is CASSRTSGGAGTDTQYF.

The chain links TRBV4-3 to TRBJ1-4; D gene unclear. CDR3 length: 14 amino acids. Trimming cost V 1 base and J 5 bases, with 8 bases left between them. Germline-derived CDR1 and CDR2 are LGHNA and YSLEER. The CDR3 sequence is CASSQGETNEKLFF. CDR3 nucleotide sequence: TGCGCCAGCAGCCAAGGGGAGACGAATGAAAAACTGTTTTTT.

This chain joins TRBV2 and TRBJ2-5, with D possibly matching TRBD1 (6 bases). V lost 8 bases and J lost 1, with 14 bases in between. This CDR3 has 14 residues. Germline-derived CDR1 and CDR2 are SNHLY and FYNNEI. The CDR3 DNA reads TGTGCCAGCCCCAAAACAGGGCTCCAAGAGACCCAGTACTTC. As protein: CASPKTGLQETQYF.

The chain is built from TRBV5-1 and TRBJ2-7; TRBD1 agrees at 7 bases. CDR3 length equals 15 residues. The V segment lost 4 bases and the J segment 1 base; nucleotides outside the gene matches: 8. From germline, CDR1 is SGHRS and CDR2 YFSETQ. Here the CDR3 reads CASSPTGLRSYEQYF. The CDR3 region has the DNA TGCGCCAGCAGCCCGACAGGGCTAAGGTCCTACGAGCAGTACTTC.

The chain recombines TRBV18 with TRBJ1-5; 8 nucleotides match TRBD1. Germline CDR1 is KGHSH and CDR2 is LQKENI. This CDR3 spans 15 amino acids. V shed 2 bases, J shed 6 bases, and the junction held 6 bases outside the gene matches. CDR3 protein: CASSPGRQGSQPQHF. The CDR3 nucleotides read TGTGCCAGCTCACCAGGAAGACAGGGGAGTCAGCCCCAGCATTTT.

This clone was observed a few times. The rearrangement joins TRBV6-5 to TRBJ1-6; D not resolved. V dropped 7 bases and J dropped 10 bases, with 17 bases sitting between them. Germline CDR1 and CDR2: MNHEY and SVGAGI. This CDR3 is 14 amino acids long. CDR3 DNA: TGTGCCAGCACGGATCGGGGAGTTGGCTCACCCCTCCACTTT. Its protein product is CASTDRGVGSPLHF.

The rearrangement links TRBV4-2 to TRBJ2-3, with 9 nucleotides matching TRBD2. The CDR3 spans 21 residues. Trimming removed 4 bases from V and 4 bases from J; junction bases left unmatched: 24. The germline gives CDR1 LGHNA, CDR2 YNFKEQ. The DNA of the CDR3 is TGTGCCAGCAGCCCGACTCAGGGAGTGGCGGGGGGGCCTTGGGTGTCAGATACGCAGTATTTT. Translated, it gives CASSPTQGVAGGPWVSDTQYF.

The chain recombines TRBV5-1 with TRBJ1-2; a weak D match, TRBD1 (5 bases). Trimming cost V 2 bases and J 1 base, with 9 bases left between them. Germline assignment: CDR1 SGHRS and CDR2 YFSETQ. This CDR3 is built from 14 residues. The CDR3 sequence: CASSFDSFNYGYTF. CDR3 nucleotides: TGCGCCAGCAGCTTCGACAGCTTTAACTATGGCTACACCTTC.

This chain links TRBV5-5 with TRBJ2-5; D might be TRBD2 (7 bases). V was trimmed by 0 bases and J by 5 bases, leaving 20 bases between them. There are 17 residues in the CDR3. Germline values: CDR1 SGHKS, CDR2 YYEKEE (reference sequence). The CDR3: CASSLGVGGGRRETQYF. CDR3 bases: TGTGCCAGCAGCTTGGGAGTCGGCGGGGGCCGCCGGGAGACCCAGTACTTC. The variable domain in full, completed from reference TRBV5-5 and TRBJ2-5, reads DAGVTQSPTHLIKTRGQQVTLRCSPISGHKSVSWYQQVLGQGPQFIFQYYEKEERGRGNFPDRFSARQFPNYSSELNVNALLLGDSALYLCASSLGVGGGRRETQYFGPGTRLLVL.

The V gene is TRBV10-2, the J gene TRBJ1-2; 9 positions agree with TRBD1. After removal of 6 bases from V and 4 bases from J, the junction contained 6 bases not matched to a gene. Germline V CDR1 and CDR2: WSHSY, SAAADI. This CDR3 is built from 14 residues. The CDR3 nucleotides are TGCGCCAGCAGCGCCGGGACAGGGTCCTATGGCTACACCTTC. This sequence encodes CASSAGTGSYGYTF.

The chain combines TRBV11-1 with TRBJ1-5, with D hard to call. Germline V CDR1 and CDR2: SGHAT, FQDESV (reference sequence). The V and J ends lost 0 bases and 6 bases respectively, with 6 bases between them. The CDR3 length is 13 residues. CDR3 sequence reads: CASSLAHGQPQHF. CDR3 bases: TGTGCCAGCAGCTTAGCTCACGGTCAGCCCCAGCATTTT.

The J gene is TRBJ2-3, the V gene TRBV19; TRBD1 is a possible D gene (5 bases). V lost 7 bases, J lost 1 base, and 9 bases lay in between. The length of the CDR3 is 13 residues. Germline CDR1 reads LNHDA; CDR2 reads SQIVND (reference sequence). In nucleotides, the CDR3 is TGTGCCAGTAAAAGGGGTGGCACAGATACGCAGTATTTT. Its protein is CASKRGGTDTQYF.